This T cell receptor (beta chain) comes out of a study of blood T cell repertoires in COVID-19. The overall study: Researchers got acute and convalescent COVID-19 samples from the United States, Italy and Spain. The cDNA or gDNA used as material had been derived from T cells, B-cell-depleted T cells, or PBMCs.

In the study's own analysis: The authors estimated nucleated cell counts from reference gene primer amplification. Sequencing was performed with immunoSEQ multiplex PCR; in TCRdb, only in-frame clones are kept and a portion is missing. The V and J calls and clone size were taken over from that table, and D and trimming were inferred from the DNA. Of around 100,000 clones in the sample, just over 90% were seen once. This clone was detected only once. The CDR3 loop spans 18 amino acids. The germline V and J ends were trimmed by 2 bases and 3 bases, with 21 bases remaining between them. Germline V gives CDR1 LGHDT, CDR2 YNNKEL (reference sequence).

This receptor was taken from a man aged 55 to 70 with acute or convalescent COVID-19. This sequence joins TRBV3-1 (or the pseudogene TRBV3-2) and TRBJ2-3, with D possibly matching TRBD1 (6 bases). What was sequenced was peripheral blood. This chain's CDR3 is CASSQMRVGAGGTDTQYF. The CDR3 coding sequence is TGTGCCAGCAGCCAAATGCGTGTGGGGGCTGGGGGTACAGATACGCAGTATTTT.